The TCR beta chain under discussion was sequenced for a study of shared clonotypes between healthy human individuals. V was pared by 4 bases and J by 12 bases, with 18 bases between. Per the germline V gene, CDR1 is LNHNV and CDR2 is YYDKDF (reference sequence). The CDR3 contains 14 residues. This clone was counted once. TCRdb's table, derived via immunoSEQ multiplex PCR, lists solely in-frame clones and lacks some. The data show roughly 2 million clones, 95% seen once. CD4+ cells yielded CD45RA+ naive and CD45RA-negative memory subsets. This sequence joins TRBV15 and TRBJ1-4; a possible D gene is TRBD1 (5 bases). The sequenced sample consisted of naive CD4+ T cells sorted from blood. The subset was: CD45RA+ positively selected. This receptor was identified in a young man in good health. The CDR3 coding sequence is TGTGCCACCAGCACGTTTGGGACGACGATAGAACTGTTTTTT. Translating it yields CATSTFGTTIELFF.